A selection of T cell receptor beta chains follows, all from one sample in a study of PD-1 blockade in mismatch repair-deficient tumors. Libraries were prepared by immunoSEQ multiplex PCR; TCRdb keeps only in-frame clonotypes and omits some of them. This sample carries roughly 130,000 clones, 88% of them seen once, and the ten largest clones take about 11%. This material consisted of peripheral blood, taken just over 70 weeks after starting pembrolizumab. These receptor sequences come from an adult with mismatch repair-deficient cancer. Both conserved end residues are part of each CDR3. D genes are given only for firm matches. Some rows have no size entry. The others give once, few or many, or a class for an expanded clone.

V,size,J,D,DNA,CDR3
TRBV19,.,TRBJ1-5,TRBD1,TGTGCCAGTAGTATCCTACTAACCCGGGACAGGAAAAATCAGCCCCAGCATTTT,CASSILLTRDRKNQPQHF
TRBV5-6,.,TRBJ2-3,.,TGTGCCAGCAGCTTGGGTTGGTCCACAGATACGCAGTATTTT,CASSLGWSTDTQYF
TRBV28,.,TRBJ2-6,.,TGTGCCAGCAGTTTATCTTCCTCTCGGATCAGCTCTGGGGCCAACGTCCTGACTTTC,CASSLSSSRISSGANVLTF
TRBV7-9,.,TRBJ2-7,.,TGTGCCAGCAGCTTGAGCTCTAGGGCGTACGAGCAGTACTTC,CASSLSSRAYEQYF
TRBV28,.,TRBJ2-7,.,TGTGCCAGCGCATTCAGGGGAAGCTCCTACGAGCAGTACTTC,CASAFRGSSYEQYF
TRBV11-2,.,TRBJ2-2,.,TGTGCCAGCGTAGGGGCGAACACCGGGGAGCTGTTTTTT,CASVGANTGELFF
TRBV4-1,.,TRBJ1-2,.,TGCGCCAGCAGCCAATCCAGGGGTGACTATGGCTACACCTTC,CASSQSRGDYGYTF
TRBV7-2,.,TRBJ2-7,.,TGTGCCAGCAGCTTAGTAGAAGCCTACGAGCAGTACTTC,CASSLVEAYEQYF
TRBV9,once,TRBJ1-2,.,TGTGCCAGCAGCGGTACAACAGGTTCTGGGGGCTACACCTTC,CASSGTTGSGGYTF
TRBV6-4,.,TRBJ2-3,TRBD1,TGTGCCAGCAGTGAACAGGGGGCAGAGGATACGCAGTATTTT,CASSEQGAEDTQYF
TRBV6-5,.,TRBJ1-1,.,TGTGCCAGCAGTTTTTTCCGGGGAAACACTGAAGCTTTCTTT,CASSFFRGNTEAFF
TRBV4-2,.,TRBJ2-7,.,TGTGCCAGCAGCCACCACTGGGCTAGCGAGAACTACGAGCAGTACTTC,CASSHHWASENYEQYF
TRBV19,.,TRBJ1-5,.,TGTGCCAGTAGTGGACGGTTACAGCCCCAGCATTTT,CASSGRLQPQHF
TRBV11-2,.,TRBJ2-7,.,TGTGCCAGCAGCTGGGGACTGTCCTACGAGCAGTACTTC,CASSWGLSYEQYF
TRBV4-3,.,TRBJ2-7,TRBD1,TGCGCCAGCAGCCAAACCCCGGGACAGGGGTACGAGCAGTACTTC,CASSQTPGQGYEQYF
TRBV9,.,TRBJ2-7,.,TGTGCCAGCAGCGTAGGGTGGGGAGCCTACGAGCAGTACTTC,CASSVGWGAYEQYF
TRBV29-1,.,TRBJ1-5,.,TGCAGCGCTCAGGGATACAATCAGCCCCAGCATTTT,CSAQGYNQPQHF
TRBV5-4,.,TRBJ2-7,TRBD2,TGTGCCAGCAGCTTGACAGCGGGAGGGTCGTTGCAGTACTTC,CASSLTAGGSLQYF
TRBV4-1,.,TRBJ2-1,TRBD2,TGCGCCAGCAGCCAAGAGTGGCTAGCGGGACCCCTATACAATGAGCAGTTCTTC,CASSQEWLAGPLYNEQFF
TRBV13,.,TRBJ1-2,.,TGTGCCAGCAGCTTAAATAGGGGGAACTATGGCTACACCTTC,CASSLNRGNYGYTF
TRBV15,.,TRBJ2-1,.,TGTGCCACCAGCAGGGACCTCGCCGGGGCTAATAGTCGTGAGCAGTTCTTC,CATSRDLAGANSREQFF
TRBV28,.,TRBJ2-6,.,TGTGCCAGCAGAACTAACTCTGGGGCCAACGTCCTGACTTTC,CASRTNSGANVLTF
TRBV14,.,TRBJ1-4,.,TGTGCCAGCAGCCAAGATTTCAGGGATGAAAAACTGTTTTTT,CASSQDFRDEKLFF
TRBV5-1,.,TRBJ2-7,.,TGTGCCAGCAGCGTGAGCTACGAGCAGTACTTC,CASSVSYEQYF
TRBV7-8,.,TRBJ2-3,.,TGTGCCAGCAGCCTTAGGCTCTCGGGAGCTGCAGATACGCAGTATTTT,CASSLRLSGAADTQYF
TRBV13,.,TRBJ1-2,TRBD1,TGTGCCAGCAGCTTGCTGGCGGGACAGAACTACACCTTC,CASSLLAGQNYTF
TRBV19,.,TRBJ1-1,.,TGTGCCAGTAGGCGAGGGAACACTGAAGCTTTCTTT,CASRRGNTEAFF
TRBV29-1,.,TRBJ2-7,.,TGCAGCGTGGGGGGGGACACGACCTACGAGCAGTACTTC,CSVGGDTTYEQYF
TRBV19,few,TRBJ2-7,.,TGTGCCAGTAGTACCGGCTACGAGCAGTACTTC,CASSTGYEQYF
TRBV30,.,TRBJ2-1,TRBD1,TGTGCCTGGAAGATCGGACAGGGGTTGATGCGGAATGAGCAGTTCTTC,CAWKIGQGLMRNEQFF
TRBV28,.,TRBJ2-3,.,TGTGCCAGCAGTTTAGCCCTGGAGAGAACAGATACGCAGTATTTT,CASSLALERTDTQYF
TRBV30,.,TRBJ1-5,TRBD1,TGTGCCTGGAGCCGGACAGGGGGAAATCAGCCCCAGCATTTT,CAWSRTGGNQPQHF
TRBV19,.,TRBJ2-1,.,TGTGCCAGTAGGAACGAGACGATACCCGGGACTTCAGTTATTAATGAGCAGTTCTTC,CASRNETIPGTSVINEQFF
TRBV12-2,once,TRBJ2-1,.,TGTGCCAGCAGCTCTACCGGGACAGGGTGGAATGAGCAGTTCTTC,CASSSTGTGWNEQFF
TRBV7-8,.,TRBJ2-1,TRBD2,TGTGCCAGCAGCTCAGGACTAGCCGGGGAGCAGTTCTTC,CASSSGLAGEQFF
TRBV21-1,.,TRBJ2-7,.,TGTGCCAGCAGCAAAGACCGGTACTGCCCGGGGGCCGTTTCTTACGAGCAGTACTTC,CASSKDRYCPGAVSYEQYF
TRBV19,.,TRBJ2-7,TRBD2,TGTGCCAGTAGTATGGCTAGCGGGAGTTACGAGCAGTACTTC,CASSMASGSYEQYF
TRBV5-4,few,TRBJ1-2,TRBD1,TGTGCCAGCAGGCTTACAGGGGGCCGCTATGGCTACACCTTC,CASRLTGGRYGYTF
TRBV7-9,.,TRBJ2-1,TRBD2,TGTGCCAGCAGCTTACGGGCTAGCGGGAGTAATGAGCAGTTCTTC,CASSLRASGSNEQFF
TRBV11-3,.,TRBJ2-7,TRBD2,TGTGCCAGCAGCTTAGAGGAAGCGGGACCCTACGAGCAGTACTTC,CASSLEEAGPYEQYF
TRBV7-9,.,TRBJ2-6,.,TGTGCCAGCAGATTACGGGACGAAGCTATGAACTCTGGGGCCAACGTCCTGACTTTC,CASRLRDEAMNSGANVLTF
TRBV7-6,.,TRBJ2-7,TRBD1,TGTGCCAGCAGCTCCTCGGACAGGGGGCTCTACGAGCAGTACTTC,CASSSSDRGLYEQYF
TRBV27,.,TRBJ1-1,TRBD1,TGTGCCAGCAGTTTGCCGGGACAGGCTCCCGGAAGAGCTTTCTTT,CASSLPGQAPGRAFF
TRBV6-5,.,TRBJ2-2,.,TGTGCCAGCAGTTACCTAATTGGCCAAATCGGGGAGCTGTTTTTT,CASSYLIGQIGELFF
TRBV28,.,TRBJ1-1,.,TGTGCCAGCAGTTTGCTGAACACTGAAGCTTTCTTT,CASSLLNTEAFF
TRBV10-3,.,TRBJ2-2,TRBD2,TGTGCCATCAGCCTACTAGCGGGCGAGGTCACCGGGGAGCTGTTTTTT,CAISLLAGEVTGELFF